A single sample gave rise to the 10 T cell receptor beta chains below, sequenced in a study of beta chain features in type 1 diabetes. Investigators reverse transcribed all isolated RNA, so they sequenced expressed TCRB transcripts. TCRdb keeps only in-frame clones here, not all; method: immunoSEQ multiplex PCR. The repertoire holds 970,000 or so clones, 17% seen once, with roughly 0.025% in the top ten. Material: naive CD4+ T cells from blood. The receptors stem from a woman younger than 35 in good health.

This clone appeared a few times. CDR3 sequence reads: CASSQDLSASNEKLFF. The CDR3 bases are TGCGCCAGCAGCCAAGATTTGTCGGCTTCTAATGAAAAACTGTTTTTT. The rearrangement uses TRBV4-3 and TRBJ1-4; D gene unclear. V lost 0 bases to trimming and J lost 3 bases, with 11 bases between them. The V gene's germline CDR1 is LGHNA and CDR2 YSLEER. The CDR3 spans 16 residues.

This clone has just one count. An end of the junction does not agree with germline; a read error may underlie this. The chain has TRBV5-4 and TRBJ1-2; the D gene is possibly TRBD1 (6 bases). This CDR3 is built from 16 residues. The germline V gene encodes CDR1 SGHNT and CDR2 YYREEE (reference sequence). CDR3 sequence reads: CASSQDLGQGLEGYTF. CDR3 nucleotide sequence: TGCGCCAGCAGCCAAGATCTGGGCCAGGGGTTAGAAGGCTACACCTTC.

With respect to this clone: Other DNA sequences in this sample translate to the same CDR3. The J gene is TRBJ1-5, the V gene TRBV20-1; D gene unclear. The CDR3 has 11 residues. Per the germline V gene, CDR1 is DFQATT and CDR2 is SNEGSKA (reference sequence). Trimming left V 6 bases short and J 3 bases short, with 6 bases between. CDR3 region: CSATDNQPQHF. In nucleotides, the CDR3 is TGCAGTGCCACAGACAATCAGCCCCAGCATTTT.

V and J are TRBV2 and TRBJ2-5; 9 bases line up with TRBD2. This CDR3 comprises 15 residues. V lost 6 bases to trimming and J lost 3 bases; unmatched junction nucleotides: 8. Per germline, CDR1 SNHLY and CDR2 FYNNEI. CDR3 in amino acids: CASSQLAGREETQYF. The CDR3 bases are TGTGCCAGCAGCCAGCTAGCGGGACGGGAAGAGACCCAGTACTTC.

CDR3 residues: CASSPRDRGRSDTQYF. The CDR3 nucleotides read TGTGCCAGCAGCCCAAGGGACAGGGGGCGATCAGATACGCAGTATTTT. This chain links TRBV7-2 with TRBJ2-3; 12 nucleotides agree with TRBD1. Germline V gene lookup returns CDR1 SGHTA and CDR2 FQGNSA. Trimming removed 5 bases from V and 4 bases from J; junction bases left unmatched: 7. CDR3 length: 16 residues. Together with reference TRBV7-2 and TRBJ2-3, the CDR3 gives the full variable domain: GAGVSQSPSNKVTEKGKDVELRCDPISGHTALYWYRQSLGQGLEFLIYFQGNSAPDKSGLPSDRFSAERTGGSVSTLTIQRTQQEDSAVYLCASSPRDRGRSDTQYFGPGTRLTVL.

Only a few counts were recorded for this clone. The chain employs TRBV5-4 and TRBJ2-1; tentatively, D is TRBD1 (5 bases). Deletions cut 5 bases from V and 6 bases from J, with 15 bases between. Germline V gives CDR1 SGHNT, CDR2 YYREEE (reference sequence). CDR3 length: 14 residues. In DNA, the CDR3 is TGTGCCAGCAGTTTCGACAGTATTAGCAATGAGCAGTTCTTC. Amino acids: CASSFDSISNEQFF.

V gene TRBV13 combines with J gene TRBJ2-2; 8 nucleotides match TRBD1. The CDR3 extends over 15 amino acids. Trimming at V came to 5 bases and at J to 0 bases, leaving 2 bases not matched to a gene. Germline CDR1 is PRHDT and CDR2 is FYEKMQ (reference sequence). The CDR3 loop reads CASSRQGSNTGELFF. CDR3 sequence (DNA): TGTGCCAGCAGCCGACAGGGGTCGAACACCGGGGAGCTGTTTTTT. Complete variable domain (other parts from reference TRBV13 and TRBJ2-2): AAGVIQSPRHLIKEKRETATLKCYPIPRHDTVYWYQQGPGQDPQFLISFYEKMQSDKGSIPDRFSAQQFSDYHSELNMSSLELGDSALYFCASSRQGSNTGELFFGEGSRLTVL.

The table lists this clone with a few counts. This specimen includes other DNA sequences encoding the same CDR3. This chain links TRBV5-1 with TRBJ2-3, with D possibly TRBD2 on 5 matching bases. Trimming stripped 4 bases from V and 0 bases from J, with 9 bases between. The V gene's germline CDR1 is SGHRS and CDR2 YFSETQ. The CDR3 runs to 14 residues. This chain's CDR3 is CASSSGTSTDTQYF. The CDR3 coding sequence is TGCGCCAGCAGCAGCGGAACTAGCACAGATACGCAGTATTTT.

The rearrangement joins TRBV6-6 to TRBJ1-5; maybe TRBD1 (6 bases). CDR1 and CDR2 from the germline V gene are MNHNY and SVGAGI (reference sequence). The CDR3 is 14 amino acids. Trimming cost V 10 bases and J 3 bases, with 16 bases left between them. The CDR3 sequence is CATQRQANNQPQHF. CDR3 sequence (DNA): TGTGCCACCCAAAGACAGGCGAACAATCAGCCCCAGCATTTT.

This clone was detected only a few times. This rearrangement joins TRBV11-2 to TRBJ2-5; D is ambiguous. Deletions cut 0 bases from V and 4 bases from J, with 6 bases between. This CDR3 is 13 amino acids long. CDR1 and CDR2 from the germline V gene are SGHAT and FQNNGV. The CDR3 DNA sequence: TGTGCCAGCAGCTTAGACAGCGCAGAGACCCAGTACTTC. Amino acids: CASSLDSAETQYF.